The 4 T cell receptor beta chains below come from one sample, sequenced in a study of blood T cell repertoires in COVID-19. Sequencing used immunoSEQ multiplex PCR; TCRdb keeps in-frame clones, though not all of them. The sample has approximately 260,000 clones; roughly 83% are singletons. Specimen: peripheral blood. Receptors were obtained from a man aged 60-69 years who had recovered from COVID-19.

This CDR3 is CASSLGPVLAPKAKNIQYF. The CDR3 nucleotides read TGCGCCAGCAGCTTGGGTCCAGTACTAGCCCCTAAAGCCAAAAACATTCAGTACTTC. The chain carries TRBV5-1 and TRBJ2-4; a possible D gene is TRBD2 (6 bases). Trimming stripped 0 bases from V and 0 bases from J, with 19 bases between. This CDR3 contains 19 residues. Germline V gene data show CDR1 as SGHRS and CDR2 as YFSETQ. The full variable domain, rest sourced from reference TRBV5-1 and TRBJ2-4, is KAGVTQTPRYLIKTRGQQVTLSCSPISGHRSVSWYQQTPGQGLQFLFEYFSETQRNKGNFPGRFSGRQFSNSRSEMNVSTLELGDSALYLCASSLGPVLAPKAKNIQYFGAGTRLSVL.

V and J are TRBV6-5 and TRBJ1-2; D gene unclear. Germline CDR1 and CDR2: MNHEY and SVGAGI. Trimming pared 6 bases from V and 4 bases from J, leaving 9 bases between. The CDR3 totals 12 residues. The CDR3 DNA is TGTGCCAGCAGGGGCTTGGGCTATGGCTACACCTTC. It translates to CASRGLGYGYTF.

This clone was seen only once. The chain combines TRBV28 with TRBJ2-1, with D tentatively TRBD2 (6 bases). Trimming stripped 2 bases from V and 10 bases from J, with 6 bases between. The CDR3 is made up of 11 amino acids. CDR1 is MDHEN, CDR2 SYDVKM, per germline. CDR3 sequence (DNA): TGTGCCAGCAGTTTAGCGGGAGAGCAGTTCTTC. Protein: CASSLAGEQFF.

V gene TRBV6-1 combines with J gene TRBJ1-5; D ambiguous. Germline values: CDR1 MNHNS, CDR2 SASEGT. The CDR3 is made up of 15 amino acids. V was trimmed by 0 bases and J by 4 bases, leaving 10 bases between them. The CDR3 sequence: CASSEASASNQPQHF. The CDR3 coding sequence is TGTGCCAGCAGTGAAGCGTCTGCCAGTAATCAGCCCCAGCATTTT.